This T cell receptor beta chain emerged from a study of blood T cell repertoires in COVID-19. On the study more broadly: The United States, Italy and Spain supplied acute and convalescent COVID-19 samples. The cDNA or gDNA used as material had been derived from T cells, B-cell-depleted T cells, or PBMCs.

Authors' methods: Counts of nucleated cells, estimated from reference gene primer amplification, were obtained. This table comes from immunoSEQ multiplex PCR, and its TCRdb copy is limited to in-frame clones, with some not included. The V and J calls and the clone size are those of that table, but D and trimming were determined from the DNA. The data contain a few hundred thousand clones, approximately 90% of them singletons. The CDR3 consists of 14 residues. V lost 6 bases, J lost 7 bases, and 7 bases stayed unmatched. In germline, CDR1 is MDHEN, CDR2 SYDVKM. The Seattle patients, enrolled during active infection, were followed longitudinally.

Material: peripheral blood. The sequence derives from a woman aged 45-60 years with COVID-19, enrolled during active disease. The V and J genes are TRBV28 and TRBJ1-4; 8 bases match TRBD1. CDR3 nucleotide sequence: TGTGCCAGCAGCCTGGACAGGGTTGGTGAAAAACTGTTTTTT. It specifies CASSLDRVGEKLFF.